Presented here are 8 T cell receptor beta chains from one specimen sequenced in a study of blood T cell repertoires in COVID-19. Assay used: immunoSEQ multiplex PCR; TCRdb lists only in-frame clones, some missing. The table has over 110,000 clones, 84% seen once. Sequencing input: peripheral blood. These receptors were obtained from a man aged 60 to 69 with active or convalescent COVID-19.

The rearrangement links TRBV13 to TRBJ1-1, with 7 positions matching TRBD1. The CDR3 is 14 residues long. Germline CDR1 is PRHDT and CDR2 is FYEKMQ (reference sequence). V was clipped by 4 bases and J by 4 bases; unmatched bases: 6. CDR3 residues: CASSSTQGSTEAFF. The CDR3 DNA reads TGTGCCAGCAGCTCAACACAGGGGTCCACTGAAGCTTTCTTT.

This clone has a handful of counts. V usage is TRBV5-1 and J usage is TRBJ1-2; D is unclear. Germline V lookup: CDR1 SGHRS, CDR2 YFSETQ. CDR3 length equals 18 residues. V was shortened by 0 bases and J by 0 bases, with 18 bases between the two germline ends. DNA for the CDR3: TGCGCCAGCAGCTTGGCCCGCCGGGTCCAACTTACTAACTATGGCTACACCTTC. Its protein is CASSLARRVQLTNYGYTF.

The genes are TRBV6-5 and TRBJ2-3; TRBD1 matches at 8 bases. Germline V CDR1 and CDR2: MNHEY, SVGAGI. The CDR3 has 15 amino acids. V shed 2 bases, J shed 5 bases, and the junction held 6 bases outside the gene matches. This chain's CDR3 is CASSYTRGRGDTQYF. CDR3 DNA: TGTGCCAGCAGTTACACCAGGGGGCGAGGAGATACGCAGTATTTT.

The V and J genes are TRBV5-6 and TRBJ2-3; TRBD1 matches at 11 bases. This CDR3 has 13 amino acids. CDR1 and CDR2 from the germline V gene are SGHDT and YYEEEE. V was clipped by 4 bases and J by 8 bases; unmatched bases: 3. CDR3 residues: CASSPDRGPTQYF. CDR3 coding DNA: TGTGCCAGCAGCCCGGACAGGGGGCCTACGCAGTATTTT.

This clone was counted only a few times. The chain employs TRBV5-5 and TRBJ1-5; 7 bases fit TRBD1. This CDR3 comprises 14 residues. Trimming cost V 4 bases and J 3 bases; bases outside gene matches: 4. CDR1 and CDR2 from the germline V gene are SGHKS and YYEKEE (reference sequence). CDR3: CASSAGTVNQPQHF. The CDR3 DNA sequence: TGTGCCAGCAGCGCCGGGACAGTCAATCAGCCCCAGCATTTT.

The J gene is TRBJ2-7, the V gene TRBV6-6; 7 bases map to TRBD2. The CDR3 has 16 residues. The J segment lost 0 bases and the V segment lost 6 bases, leaving 11 bases of the junction unmatched. Germline V CDR1 and CDR2: MNHNY, SVGAGI (reference sequence). The DNA of the CDR3 is TGTGCCAGCAGGGTTTCGGGGGGAGTCGGCTCCTACGAGCAGTACTTC. Translating it yields CASRVSGGVGSYEQYF.

The chain combines TRBV28 with TRBJ2-7; D not certain. This CDR3 has 11 residues. V was shortened by 4 bases and J by 7 bases, with 8 bases between the two germline ends. Germline CDR1 and CDR2: MDHEN and SYDVKM. Here the CDR3 reads CASSSAGEQYV. CDR3 nucleotides: TGTGCCAGCAGTTCTGCCGGGGAGCAGTACGTC.

The chain employs TRBV6-5 and TRBJ1-2, with 7 bases that match TRBD1. The CDR3 contains 12 residues. With 4 bases clipped from V and 7 bases from J, the junction kept 3 bases outside the gene matches. From germline, CDR1 is MNHEY and CDR2 SVGAGI. The CDR3 here is CASSFQGGGYTF. The CDR3 DNA follows: TGTGCCAGCAGTTTCCAGGGGGGTGGCTACACCTTC.